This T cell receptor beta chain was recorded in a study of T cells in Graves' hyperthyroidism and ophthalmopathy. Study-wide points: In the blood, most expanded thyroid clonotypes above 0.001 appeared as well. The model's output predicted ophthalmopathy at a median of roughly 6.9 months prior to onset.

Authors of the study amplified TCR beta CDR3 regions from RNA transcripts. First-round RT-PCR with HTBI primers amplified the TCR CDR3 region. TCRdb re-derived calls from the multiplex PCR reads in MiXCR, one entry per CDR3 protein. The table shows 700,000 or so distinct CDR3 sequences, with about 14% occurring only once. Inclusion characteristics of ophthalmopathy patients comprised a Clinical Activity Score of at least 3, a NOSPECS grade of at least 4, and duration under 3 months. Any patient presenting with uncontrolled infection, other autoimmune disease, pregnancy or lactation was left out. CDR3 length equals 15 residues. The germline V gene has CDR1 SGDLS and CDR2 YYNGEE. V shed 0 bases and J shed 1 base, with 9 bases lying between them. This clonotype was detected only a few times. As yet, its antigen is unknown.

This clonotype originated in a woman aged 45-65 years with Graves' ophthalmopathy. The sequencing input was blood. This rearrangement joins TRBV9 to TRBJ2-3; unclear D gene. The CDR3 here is CASSVAGSRTDTQYF. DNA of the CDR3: TGTGCCAGCAGCGTAGCGGGCTCTCGCACAGATACGCAGTATTTT.